The 15 T cell receptor beta chains presented below share a single source sample, sequenced in a study of cytomegalovirus exposure and HLA in healthy donors. Amplification used 60 Vbeta primers and 13 Jbeta primers. This table comes from immunoSEQ multiplex PCR, and its TCRdb copy is limited to in-frame clones, with some not included. The sample contains over 150,000 clones, approximately 80% of which appear only once. The sequenced sample was PBMCs. The receptors derive from a man between 18 and 35 years old in good health and CMV-seronegative.

This chain links TRBV19 with TRBJ2-7; D is uncertain. Germline V lookup: CDR1 LNHDA, CDR2 SQIVND (reference sequence). The CDR3 is made up of 12 amino acids. V dropped 7 bases and J dropped 6 bases, with 13 bases sitting between them. This chain's CDR3 is CASKSRSAEQYF. In DNA, the CDR3 is TGTGCCAGTAAGAGCAGGTCTGCCGAGCAGTACTTC.

The chain combines TRBV9 with TRBJ1-3, with D unresolved. The CDR3 has 15 amino acids. V dropped 2 bases and J dropped 8 bases, with 17 bases sitting between them. Germline values: CDR1 SGDLS, CDR2 YYNGEE. DNA for the CDR3: TGTGCCAGCAGCGTCGGGCAGCTGCGGGAGCACACCATATATTTT. Its protein is CASSVGQLREHTIYF.

The CDR3 protein is CASSLLGAGSYEQYF. CDR3 bases: TGTGCCAGCAGCTTATTAGGGGCGGGATCCTACGAGCAGTACTTC. V and J are TRBV11-2 and TRBJ2-7, with a possible D match to TRBD2 (6 bases). Germline V CDR1 and CDR2: SGHAT, FQNNGV. The V end lost 2 bases, the J end lost 1 base, and 12 bases lay between the germline ends. This CDR3 contains 15 residues.

For this clone: The identical CDR3 is also encoded by other nucleotide sequences in the sample. Written as DNA, the CDR3 is TGTGCCAGTAGTATTGGTACAGGGGCCTACGAGCAGTACTTC. Amino acids: CASSIGTGAYEQYF. The J gene is TRBJ2-7, the V gene TRBV19, with 7 bases identical to TRBD1. Germline values: CDR1 LNHDA, CDR2 SQIVND (reference sequence). Losses at the gene ends were 3 bases for V and 2 bases for J; bases not matched to a gene: 4. CDR3 length equals 14 residues. Complete variable domain (other parts from reference TRBV19 and TRBJ2-7): DGGITQSPKYLFRKEGQNVTLSCEQNLNHDAMYWYRQDPGQGLRLIYYSQIVNDFQKGDIAEGYSVSREKKESFPLTVTSAQKNPTAFYLCASSIGTGAYEQYFGPGTRLTVT.

V usage is TRBV5-8 and J usage is TRBJ1-2; 9 nucleotides agree with TRBD1. V trimming: 4 bases; J trimming: 2 bases; junction bases outside the gene matches: 6. The length of the CDR3 is 15 residues. The germline V gene has CDR1 SGHTS and CDR2 YDEGEE. As DNA, the CDR3 is TGTGCCAGCAGCCATCCGGACAGGGGAAACTATGGCTACACCTTC. It is translated as CASSHPDRGNYGYTF.

V and J are TRBV9 and TRBJ1-5; 7 nucleotides match TRBD1. Unmatched junction bases numbered 3, after V lost 0 bases and J lost 6 bases. Per the germline V gene, CDR1 is SGDLS and CDR2 is YYNGEE. The CDR3 extends over 14 amino acids. In DNA form, the CDR3 reads TGTGCCAGCAGCGTAGGGGCAGGGGGTCAGCCCCAGCATTTT. Amino acids: CASSVGAGGQPQHF.

The chain couples TRBV7-9 to TRBJ2-3; D uncertain. The germline V and J ends were trimmed by 3 bases and 14 bases, with 12 bases remaining between them. The germline CDR1 and CDR2 sequences are SEHNR and FQNEAQ (reference sequence). CDR3 length: 11 residues. DNA for the CDR3: TGTGCCAGCAGCTTTAGTAGTCGTCTGTATTTT. Its protein product is CASSFSSRLYF.

The chain has TRBV2 and TRBJ2-1, with TRBD1 matching over 8 bases. CDR3 length: 13 residues. CDR1 and CDR2 from the germline V gene are SNHLY and FYNNEI. With 9 bases clipped from V and 9 bases from J, the junction kept 10 bases outside the gene matches. CDR3: CAREDRVNGEQFF. In DNA form, the CDR3 reads TGTGCCAGGGAGGACAGGGTAAACGGTGAGCAGTTCTTC. The entire variable domain, with the rest obtained from reference TRBV2 and TRBJ2-1, is as follows: EPEVTQTPSHQVTQMGQEVILRCVPISNHLYFYWYRQILGQKVEFLVSFYNNEISEKSEIFDDQFSVERPDGSNFTLKIRSTKLEDSAMYFCAREDRVNGEQFFGPGTRLTVL.

The chain carries TRBV4-1 and TRBJ2-5; 10 positions agree with TRBD2. Germline V gene sequence: CDR1 MGHRA, CDR2 YSYEKL. Germline trimming cut 0 bases from V and 5 bases from J; bases unmatched to any gene: 9. This CDR3 comprises 17 residues. CDR3 in amino acids: CASSQEAVAGGWETQYF. CDR3 bases: TGCGCCAGCAGCCAAGAGGCGGTAGCGGGGGGTTGGGAGACCCAGTACTTC.

A note on this clone: The identical CDR3 is also encoded by other nucleotide sequences in the sample. The chain links TRBV5-1 to TRBJ2-2; the D gene is possibly TRBD2 (6 bases). V was clipped by 4 bases and J by 2 bases, with 9 bases between them. The germline V gene encodes CDR1 SGHRS and CDR2 YFSETQ. The CDR3 runs 14 residues. CDR3 DNA sequence: TGCGCCAGCAGCCTCGGGGGTAACACCGGGGAGCTGTTTTTT. This encodes CASSLGGNTGELFF.

This clone came up many times. The chain carries TRBV19 and TRBJ1-5; possibly TRBD1 for D (6 bases). The germline CDR1 and CDR2 sequences are LNHDA and SQIVND (reference sequence). This CDR3 is 16 amino acids long. V was cut by 0 bases and J by 6 bases, with 15 bases left in between. CDR3: CASSIDTQGLFQPQHF. The CDR3 region has the DNA TGTGCCAGTAGTATAGATACCCAGGGGCTGTTTCAGCCCCAGCATTTT.

The chain recombines TRBV7-9 with TRBJ2-1; TRBD1 agrees at 7 bases. The V segment lost 2 bases and the J segment 5 bases; nucleotides outside the gene matches: 9. This CDR3 contains 16 residues. In germline, CDR1 is SEHNR, CDR2 FQNEAQ (reference sequence). CDR3 protein: CASSLPGQWNHNEQFF. The CDR3 nucleotides read TGTGCCAGCAGCTTACCGGGACAGTGGAATCACAATGAGCAGTTCTTC.

The chain combines TRBV2 with TRBJ2-1, with D maybe TRBD1 (5 bases). CDR1 and CDR2 from the germline V gene are SNHLY and FYNNEI. The length of the CDR3 is 15 residues. Trimming pared 8 bases from V and 0 bases from J, leaving 14 bases between. The CDR3 region has the DNA TGTGCCAGCGGAGTTCAGGGTAGCTCCTACAATGAGCAGTTCTTC. Protein: CASGVQGSSYNEQFF.

The rearrangement joins TRBV4-1 to TRBJ2-1, with 9 bases lining up with TRBD2. The trim removed 4 bases at V and 9 bases at J, leaving 10 bases unmatched. Germline assignment: CDR1 MGHRA and CDR2 YSYEKL. This CDR3 is built from 15 residues. CDR3 sequence reads: CASSPRSGGLGEQFF. The DNA of the CDR3 is TGCGCCAGCAGCCCGCGGAGCGGGGGGCTAGGTGAGCAGTTCTTC.

This chain uses TRBV7-9 with TRBJ2-7; maybe TRBD1 (5 bases). Trimming took off 1 base at V and 4 bases at J, with 5 bases between the two ends. The germline CDR1 and CDR2 sequences are SEHNR and FQNEAQ (reference sequence). The CDR3 spans 12 residues. This CDR3 reads CASSLGQYEQYF. The CDR3 DNA follows: TGTGCCAGCAGCTTAGGACAGTACGAGCAGTACTTC.